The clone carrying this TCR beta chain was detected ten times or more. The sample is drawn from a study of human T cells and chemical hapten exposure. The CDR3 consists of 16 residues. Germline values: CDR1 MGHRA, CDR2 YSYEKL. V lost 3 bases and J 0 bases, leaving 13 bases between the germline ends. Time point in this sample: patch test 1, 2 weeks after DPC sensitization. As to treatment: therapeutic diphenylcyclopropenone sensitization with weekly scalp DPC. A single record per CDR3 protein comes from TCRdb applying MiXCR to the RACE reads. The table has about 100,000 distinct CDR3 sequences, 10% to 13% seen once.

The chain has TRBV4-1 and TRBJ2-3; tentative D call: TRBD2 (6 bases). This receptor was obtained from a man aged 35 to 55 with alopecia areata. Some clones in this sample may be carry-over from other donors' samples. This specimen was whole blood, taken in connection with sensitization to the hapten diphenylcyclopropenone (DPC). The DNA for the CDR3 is TGCGCCAGCAGCCACTGGGGGGAGGATAGCACAGATACGCAGTATTTT. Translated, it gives CASSHWGEDSTDTQYF.